This T cell receptor (beta chain) comes out of a study of CD8+CD57+ T cells in acquired aplastic anemia. Looking at the study overall: Sorted CD4+ and CD8+ cells yielded around 3.3 ug of DNA on average. The study's findings and limits: About 29 sequences, all CD8+ CDR3, were shared between patients and controls.

From germline, CDR1 is SGHDN and CDR2 FVKESK. V was shortened by 4 bases and J by 5 bases, with 14 bases between the two germline ends. The CDR3 is 14 residues long. Worth noting for this clonotype: Its antigen is undetermined.

Sequencing involved patients with CD8+CD57+ cell expansion previously shown by flow cytometry. Patients were treatment-naive when blood was sampled. Genomic DNA was employed as the template in profiling TCR beta VDJ and CDR3. TCRdb re-called the reads with MiXCR, one entry per CDR3 protein. The profile shows 160,000 or so distinct CDR3 sequences, approximately 51% of them singletons. This chain joins TRBV14 and TRBJ2-5; TRBD2 might be the D (5 bases). The receptor's source is a human donor with aplastic anemia. The sequencing sample was made of sorted CD4+, CD8+, or CD8+CD57+ T cells (not recorded which) from PBMCs. The CDR3 loop is CASSRRPGWETQYF. The CDR3 DNA reads TGTGCCAGCAGCCGGAGACCGGGATGGGAGACCCAGTACTTC. Together with reference TRBV14 and TRBJ2-5, the CDR3 gives the full variable domain: EAGVTQFPSHSVIEKGQTVTLRCDPISGHDNLYWYRRVMGKEIKFLLHFVKESKQDESGMPNNRFLAERTGGTYSTLKVQPAELEDSGVYFCASSRRPGWETQYFGPGTRLLVL.